This T cell receptor (beta chain) emerged from a study of blood T cell repertoires in COVID-19. The overall study: Samples representing acute and convalescent COVID-19 were sourced from the United States, Italy and Spain.

The V segment lost 6 bases and the J segment 9 bases; nucleotides outside the gene matches: 14. The germline gives CDR1 MNHEY, CDR2 SVGEGT. The CDR3 loop spans 16 amino acids. Original handling: Amplification with reference gene primers provided the estimates of nucleated cell counts. Libraries were prepared by immunoSEQ multiplex PCR; TCRdb keeps only in-frame clonotypes and omits some of them. The V and J calls and the clone size are those of that table, but D and trimming were determined from the DNA. In the table there are some 110,000 clones, about four fifths of which are singletons. The genes are TRBV6-2 or TRBV6-3 and TRBJ2-1; 10 positions match TRBD2. The sequence was collected from a man between 60 and 75 years old with active or convalescent COVID-19. Sequencing was performed on peripheral blood. As DNA, the CDR3 is TGTGCCAGCAGCCCCTCAAGGGGGACTAGCGAAAGTGAGCAGTTCTTC. Its translation: CASSPSRGTSESEQFF.